This T cell receptor beta chain was documented in a study of CD8 T cells in Susac syndrome (dated by TCRdb to the late 2010s). A note on the overall study: Whether CD8+ T cell activation and differentiation in Susac syndrome was antigen driven was tested using repertoire sequencing. CD8+ T cell repertoire clonality was compared between about a dozen healthy donors, approximately 14 Susac syndrome patients and approximately 16 multiple sclerosis patients.

Peripheral blood CD8+ and CD4+ T cells from healthy donors, Susac syndrome patients and multiple sclerosis patients were profiled by high-throughput TCR beta sequencing. The multiple sclerosis controls were treatment-naive patients who had stable or active relapsing-remitting disease and met the revised McDonald criteria. Bulk CD8+ and CD4+ T cells were purified magnetically by negative isolation, whereas CD8+ TEMRA cells were enriched by FACS. Blood was collected in EDTA tubes and processed within 24 hours, with PBMCs isolated through density gradient centrifugation. PBMCs intended for TCR sequencing were cryopreserved in liquid nitrogen and were subsequently thawed in a 37 degrees C water bath. The sorted or isolated CD4+, CD8+ and CD8+ TEMRA cells reached a purity of at least 90%. General findings and caveats noted by the study authors: The number of individuals in the TCR sequencing and HLA analysis was acknowledged as relatively small.

Details on this clonotype: No cognate antigen has been identified for it. Base qualities are not provided; no much larger clone lies one nucleotide away.

RNA was extracted using the RNeasy kit, and roughly 0.45 to 1 microgram was reverse transcribed with random hexamers. The immunoSEQ multiplex PCR assay, covering 54 Vbeta and 13 Jbeta segments, was used to amplify TCR beta CDR3 regions. To correct PCR amplification bias, a synthetic template baseline was used for both primer optimization and computational correction. The study's own analysis went as follows. Reads were annotated to V, D and J genes according to IMGT and were analyzed with immunoSEQ Analyzer, with only productive sequences retained. Clonality was calculated as one minus the Shannon entropy normalized by log2 of the number of productive unique sequences. Public and private clones were assessed among the 100 most prevalent clones of each patient and control. Susac-specific clones were defined as absent from healthy and MS cohorts, over a thousand published viral clones and other ImmuneACCESS disease sequences. TCRdb redid the processing of the public reads, applying fastp at Q25 and MiXCR, and retained in-frame beta chains. Every entry covers one CDR3 protein and lists the most common genes and DNA from its rows. What appears here as the V and J calls and clone size reflects TCRdb's work, not the paper's. The sample data list some 300,000 distinct CDR3 sequences, and about 89% of these were observed just once. The ten largest clones represent 0.18% of the sample.

At the junction V is shortened by 0 bases and J by 5 bases, with 10 bases in between. The CDR3 covers 13 residues, taking in both the cysteine and the phenylalanine. CDR3 DNA only is kept here, 39 bases in frame from base 1. The CDR1 and CDR2 encoded by the germline V gene are SQVTM and ANQGSEA. The sequencing sample was made of CD8+ T cells from PBMCs. This receptor was obtained from a human donor with multiple sclerosis. Recombination connected TRBV29-1 to TRBJ2-5; there is no confident call for the D gene. CDR3 reads: CSVEEHPGETQYF. The sequenced DNA: TGCAGCGTTGAAGAACACCCTGGGGAGACCCAGTACTTC.